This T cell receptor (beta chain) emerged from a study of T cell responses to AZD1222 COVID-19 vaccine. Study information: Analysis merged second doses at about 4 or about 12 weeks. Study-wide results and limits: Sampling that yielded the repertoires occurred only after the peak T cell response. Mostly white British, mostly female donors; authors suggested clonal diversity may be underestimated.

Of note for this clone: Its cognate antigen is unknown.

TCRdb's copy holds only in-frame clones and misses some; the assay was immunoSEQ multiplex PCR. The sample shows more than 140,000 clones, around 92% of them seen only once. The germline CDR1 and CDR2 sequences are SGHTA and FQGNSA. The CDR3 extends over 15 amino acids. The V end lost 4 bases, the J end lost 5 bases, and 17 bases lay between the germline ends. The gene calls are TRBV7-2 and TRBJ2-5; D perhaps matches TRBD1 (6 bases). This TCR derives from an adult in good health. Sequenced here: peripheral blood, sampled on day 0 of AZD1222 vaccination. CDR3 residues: CASSYAVRGIETQYF. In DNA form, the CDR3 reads TGTGCCAGCAGCTATGCGGTGAGGGGGATCGAGACCCAGTACTTC.